This entry lists 25 T cell receptor beta chains sequenced from one sample in a study of T-cell memory formation after mild COVID-19. TCRdb re-called the 5' RACE reads with MiXCR, one entry per CDR3 protein. The sample contains more than 110,000 distinct CDR3 sequences, 11% to 15% of which appear only once. Source material: PBMCs or a T cell subset sorted from them (not recorded which). These receptors all stem from an adult woman who had mild COVID-19 (a few samples of this study predate the infection). Cell type and time point are not known.

The chain is built from TRBV2 and TRBJ2-7; D is ambiguous. With 7 bases removed from V and 2 bases from J, the gap between germline ends came to 9 bases. Germline CDR1 SNHLY, CDR2 FYNNEI. The CDR3 loop spans 12 amino acids. CDR3 amino acids: CASNPGTYEQYF. The CDR3, as DNA: TGTGCCAGCAACCCCGGAACCTACGAGCAGTACTTC.

The count of this clonotype is one. The chain links TRBV14 to TRBJ1-1; 10 bases are a match to TRBD1. Unmatched junction bases numbered 9, after V lost 2 bases and J lost 3 bases. CDR1 and CDR2 (germline): SGHDN, FVKESK. The CDR3 contains 17 residues. The CDR3, as DNA: TGTGCCAGCAGCCAACGGACAGGGGGTATCATGGACACTGAAGCTTTCTTT. This sequence encodes CASSQRTGGIMDTEAFF.

This clonotype has a handful of counts. The chain is built from TRBV9 and TRBJ2-1; D is possibly TRBD2 (5 bases). V lost 0 bases and J 3 bases, leaving 7 bases between the germline ends. The CDR3 has 14 amino acids. Germline values: CDR1 SGDLS, CDR2 YYNGEE. The CDR3 loop is CASSVGEGYNEQFF. The CDR3 nucleotides are TGTGCCAGCAGCGTAGGTGAGGGCTACAATGAGCAGTTCTTC.

This clonotype was counted ten times or more. The chain carries TRBV5-4 and TRBJ1-1, with D hard to call. Germline V gene data show CDR1 as SGHNT and CDR2 as YYREEE (reference sequence). There are 13 residues in the CDR3. V lost 5 bases to trimming and J lost 5 bases, with 13 bases between them. CDR3 sequence reads: CASRGWQETEAFF. DNA of the CDR3: TGTGCCAGCAGGGGGTGGCAGGAGACTGAAGCTTTCTTT.

The table lists this clonotype with a few counts. This sequence joins TRBV2 and TRBJ1-3; 8 bases agree with TRBD1. This CDR3 has 15 amino acids. From germline, CDR1 is SNHLY and CDR2 FYNNEI. Trimming took 2 bases from V and 4 from J; bases not matched to a gene: 4. The CDR3 DNA reads TGTGCCAGCAGTGAACCGACAGGGGCCGGAAACACCATATATTTT. Translation gives CASSEPTGAGNTIYF.

The sample holds a few counts of this clonotype. The rearrangement links TRBV27 to TRBJ2-1; 9 nucleotides match TRBD2. This CDR3 has 14 residues. Germline-derived CDR1 and CDR2 are MNHEY and SMNVEV (reference sequence). V gave up 2 bases and J gave up 16 bases; unmatched junction bases: 12. The CDR3 here is CASSLNEVGTSYFF. CDR3 nucleotides: TGTGCCAGCAGTTTAAATGAGGTCGGGACTAGCTACTTCTTC.

The chain joins TRBV6-5 to TRBJ2-3, with 10 positions matching TRBD2. This CDR3 is built from 18 residues. With 0 bases clipped from V and 3 bases from J, the junction kept 9 bases outside the gene matches. The germline gives CDR1 MNHEY, CDR2 SVGAGI. CDR3 sequence (DNA): TGTGCCAGCAGTTACTCGGAGAGTGCACTAGCGGGAACAGATACGCAGTATTTT. Translation gives CASSYSESALAGTDTQYF.

This clonotype came up once. J is TRBJ2-1 and V is TRBV7-6; perhaps TRBD2 as D (6 bases). The V end was cut by 10 bases, the J end by 7 bases, with 11 bases between. This CDR3 has 11 amino acids. Per germline, CDR1 SGHVS and CDR2 FNYEAQ. CDR3 nucleotides: TGTGCCACCGGGACTTTAAATGAGCAGTTCTTC. It yields the protein CATGTLNEQFF.

J is TRBJ2-7 and V is TRBV7-9; 7 bases align to TRBD1. Germline values: CDR1 SEHNR, CDR2 FQNEAQ (reference sequence). The J segment lost 4 bases and the V segment lost 3 bases, leaving 6 bases of the junction unmatched. The CDR3 spans 14 residues. The CDR3 loop reads CASSLTGKRYEQYF. The CDR3 DNA reads as TGTGCCAGCAGCTTGACAGGGAAAAGGTACGAGCAGTACTTC.

This clonotype was counted between two and nine times. The gene calls are TRBV12-3 or TRBV12-4 and TRBJ2-3, with 11 bases identical to TRBD1. CDR3 length: 19 residues. V shed 2 bases, J shed 0 bases, and the junction held 10 bases outside the gene matches. The CDR3 DNA reads as TGTGCCAGCAGTTTATGGGGGACAGGGGGAAGCTCTAGCACAGATACGCAGTATTTT. Translation: CASSLWGTGGSSSTDTQYF.

This clonotype came up a few times. The chain combines TRBV6-1 with TRBJ2-5, with TRBD1 as a possible D gene (6 bases). The CDR3 totals 19 residues. Germline CDR1 MNHNS, CDR2 SASEGT. Deletions cut 4 bases from V and 5 bases from J, with 29 bases between. The CDR3 loop reads CASSAERDWPLQGRETQYF. The CDR3 DNA follows: TGTGCCAGCAGTGCAGAGAGAGATTGGCCACTACAGGGACGGGAGACCCAGTACTTC.

This clonotype was picked up many times. The V and J genes are TRBV13 and TRBJ2-5, with 13 bases aligning to TRBD2. V lost 4 bases, J lost 8 bases, and 16 bases stayed unmatched. The CDR3 runs to 18 residues. The germline CDR1 and CDR2 sequences are PRHDT and FYEKMQ (reference sequence). Here the CDR3 DNA reads TGTGCCAGCAGCTCCTTCGGACTAGCGGGGGATCTCAGCCGTACCCAGTACTTC. It is translated as CASSSFGLAGDLSRTQYF.

This clonotype was found a few times. The rearrangement links TRBV9 to TRBJ2-2, with D tentatively TRBD2 (5 bases). Trimming pared 0 bases from V and 0 bases from J, leaving 12 bases between. CDR1 and CDR2 (germline): SGDLS, YYNGEE. This CDR3 spans 17 amino acids. The DNA for the CDR3 is TGTGCCAGCAGCGTAGATCTGAGCGGCGCGAACACCGGGGAGCTGTTTTTT. It encodes CASSVDLSGANTGELFF.

This clonotype was counted a few times. This sequence joins TRBV2 and TRBJ1-1, with D possibly matching TRBD1 (6 bases). The V end lost 6 bases, the J end lost 4 bases, and 12 bases lay between the germline ends. The CDR3 is made up of 13 amino acids. From germline, CDR1 is SNHLY and CDR2 FYNNEI. The DNA for the CDR3 is TGTGCCAGCAGCGCAGGGGTCAGCACTGAAGCTTTCTTT. Translating it yields CASSAGVSTEAFF.

This clonotype was seen a few times. The chain recombines TRBV10-3 with TRBJ2-7; 9 bases match TRBD1. Losses at the gene ends were 3 bases for V and 4 bases for J; bases not matched to a gene: 4. The CDR3 spans 14 residues. Germline V gene lookup returns CDR1 ENHRY and CDR2 SYGVKD. The CDR3 DNA sequence: TGTGCCATCAGTGAACCGGGACAGGGTTACGAGCAGTACTTC. As protein: CAISEPGQGYEQYF.

In this sample, this clonotype turned up a few times. The rearrangement uses TRBV12-3 or TRBV12-4 and TRBJ2-7; TRBD1 is a possible D gene (6 bases). The CDR3 consists of 14 residues. The V end was cut by 5 bases, the J end by 2 bases, with 13 bases between. This CDR3 is CASSPQGTTYEQYF. CDR3 in DNA: TGTGCCAGCAGTCCGCAGGGGACCACCTACGAGCAGTACTTC.

V and J are TRBV9 and TRBJ2-1, with D possibly being TRBD1 (5 bases). V was shortened by 4 bases and J by 7 bases, with 15 bases between the two germline ends. The CDR3 has 14 residues. Germline lookup yields CDR1 SGDLS and CDR2 YYNGEE. CDR3 region: CASSPPRRANEQFF. The CDR3 nucleotides read TGTGCCAGCAGCCCCCCCCGCAGGGCGAATGAGCAGTTCTTC.

This clonotype was observed a few times. The chain employs TRBV7-8 and TRBJ1-2, with 7 bases identical to TRBD1. The CDR3 sequence is 16 residues long. Losses at the gene ends were 1 base for V and 1 base for J; bases not matched to a gene: 6. The germline CDR1 and CDR2 sequences are SGHVS and FQNEAQ. This chain's CDR3 is CASSLELQGFNYGYTF. CDR3 sequence (DNA): TGTGCCAGCAGCTTAGAACTACAGGGGTTTAACTATGGCTACACCTTC.

V is TRBV19 and J is TRBJ2-5, with D perhaps assigned TRBD1 or TRBD2 (5 bases each). Between the trimmed V and J ends, which lost 7 bases and 1 base, there was a span of 16 bases. The germline gives CDR1 LNHDA, CDR2 SQIVND (reference sequence). The CDR3 is 15 amino acids. The CDR3 region is CASTMKGRIQETQYF. The CDR3 DNA follows: TGTGCCAGTACCATGAAGGGACGGATCCAAGAGACCCAGTACTTC.

The V and J genes are TRBV7-8 and TRBJ2-2; no firm D call. V lost 2 bases, J lost 0 bases, and 7 bases lay in between. The CDR3 consists of 15 residues. Germline V gene lookup returns CDR1 SGHVS and CDR2 FQNEAQ. CDR3 sequence reads: CASSLHSANTGELFF. The CDR3 DNA reads as TGTGCCAGCAGCTTACACAGCGCGAACACCGGGGAGCTGTTTTTT.

This clonotype has more than one count but fewer than ten. The genes are TRBV7-9 and TRBJ1-2, with D tentatively TRBD1 (6 bases). The ends were cut back, 1 base at V and 4 bases at J, with 13 bases in the middle. The CDR3 totals 15 residues. Germline assignment: CDR1 SEHNR and CDR2 FQNEAQ (reference sequence). CDR3 coding DNA: TGTGCCAGCAGCTTAGTTCAGGGGCGTTCCTATGGCTACACCTTC. Translating gives CASSLVQGRSYGYTF. The full variable domain, completed using reference TRBV7-9 and TRBJ1-2, is DTGVSQNPRHKITKRGQNVTFRCDPISEHNRLYWYRQTLGQGPEFLTYFQNEAQLEKSRLLSDRFSAERPKGSFSTLEIQRTEQGDSAMYLCASSLVQGRSYGYTFGSGTRLTVV.

The chain uses TRBV4-2 and TRBJ2-7, with D unclear. This CDR3 spans 16 amino acids. The ends were cut back, 0 bases at V and 2 bases at J, with 14 bases in the middle. Germline assignment: CDR1 LGHNA and CDR2 YNFKEQ. The chain's CDR3 is CASSQDPSGQTYEQYF. Written as DNA, the CDR3 is TGTGCCAGCAGCCAAGATCCATCGGGCCAGACCTACGAGCAGTACTTC.

This chain's CDR3 is CASSPPAGPPYEQYF. The CDR3 DNA sequence: TGCGCCAGCAGCCCCCCAGCGGGCCCACCCTACGAGCAGTACTTC. The rearrangement joins TRBV4-1 to TRBJ2-7, with a possible D match to TRBD2 (6 bases). V was shortened by 4 bases and J by 2 bases, with 15 bases between the two germline ends. CDR3 size: 15 residues. Germline V gives CDR1 MGHRA, CDR2 YSYEKL.

This clonotype has only a few counts. The rearrangement uses TRBV4-1 and TRBJ2-3; TRBD2 aligns across 8 bases. The V gene end was trimmed by 6 bases and the J gene end by 0 bases; junction bases not matched to a gene: 5. The CDR3 extends over 15 amino acids. Germline CDR1 MGHRA, CDR2 YSYEKL. Written as DNA, the CDR3 is TGCGCCAGCAGTGGGTCTAGCGGGAGCACAGATACGCAGTATTTT. Protein sequence: CASSGSSGSTDTQYF.

This clonotype showed up just a few times. The chain links TRBV9 to TRBJ2-7, with 7 bases matching TRBD2. Germline V gives CDR1 SGDLS, CDR2 YYNGEE. CDR3 length: 15 amino acids. J was trimmed by 3 bases and V by 0 bases; bases with no gene match: 6. The CDR3 region is CASSVGGGSIYEQYF. The DNA of the CDR3 is TGTGCCAGCAGCGTAGGTGGCGGGAGTATCTACGAGCAGTACTTC. Full variable domain (outside the CDR3, taken from reference TRBV9 and TRBJ2-7): DSGVTQTPKHLITATGQRVTLRCSPRSGDLSVYWYQQSLDQGLQFLIQYYNGEERAKGNILERFSAQQFPDLHSELNLSSLELGDSALYFCASSVGGGSIYEQYFGPGTRLTVT.